This T cell receptor (beta chain) was profiled in a study of shared T cell receptors in the human thymus. The CDR3 consists of 14 residues. Germline V gene sequence: CDR1 PRHDT, CDR2 FYEKMQ (reference sequence). V lost 8 bases and J lost 6; bases outside the gene matches: 6. Libraries were prepared by immunoSEQ multiplex PCR; TCRdb keeps only in-frame clonotypes and omits some of them. Among about 660,000 clones, over 75% were seen once, and the ten largest hold over 0.008%. Another study also made use of these data, one on human thymus T cells. That study adds: All donors were healthy Finnish infants who were undergoing corrective surgery to treat congenital heart defects. Corrective cardiac operations yielded the resected thymus tissue. It looked as if thymic and blood repertoires used V and J genes in a biased way. Unrelated individuals reportedly shared highly overlapping thymic TCR repertoires.

V usage is TRBV13 and J usage is TRBJ2-1; 11 bases fit TRBD2. The receptor was isolated from a boy under two years old with a congenital heart defect. Sequenced: thymocytes. The CDR3 nucleotides read TGTGCCAGCGTCGGGACTAGCGGCCTCAATGAGCAGTTCTTC. Its translation is CASVGTSGLNEQFF.